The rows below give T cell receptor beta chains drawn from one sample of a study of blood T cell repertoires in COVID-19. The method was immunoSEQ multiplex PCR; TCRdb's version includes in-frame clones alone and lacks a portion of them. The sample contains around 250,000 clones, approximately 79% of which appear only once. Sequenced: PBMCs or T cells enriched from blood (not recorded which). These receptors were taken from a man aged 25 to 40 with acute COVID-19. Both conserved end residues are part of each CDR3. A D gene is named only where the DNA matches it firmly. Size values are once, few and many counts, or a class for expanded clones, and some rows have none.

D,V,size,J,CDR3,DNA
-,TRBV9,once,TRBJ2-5,CASSESDVQETQYF,TGTGCCTCTAGTGAGTCAGACGTCCAAGAGACCCAGTACTTC
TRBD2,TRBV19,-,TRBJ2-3,CASSPTAGGADTQYF,TGTGCCAGTAGTCCGACGGCGGGAGGGGCAGATACGCAGTATTTT
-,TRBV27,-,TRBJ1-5,CAIENQPQHF,TGTGCCATCGAGAATCAGCCCCAGCATTTT
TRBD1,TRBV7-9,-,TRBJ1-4,CASSKNPGQGIAGNEKLFF,TGTGCCAGCTCTAAAAATCCGGGACAGGGGATCGCGGGTAATGAAAAACTGTTTTTT
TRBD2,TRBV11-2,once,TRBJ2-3,CASSLERLAGGRDTQYF,TGTGCCAGCAGCTTAGAACGACTAGCGGGGGGAAGAGATACGCAGTATTTT
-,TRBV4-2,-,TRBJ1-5,CASSQDRGNQPQHF,TGTGCCAGCAGCCAGGACAGAGGCAATCAGCCCCAGCATTTT
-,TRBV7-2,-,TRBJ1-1,CASSYDGRAGPEAFF,TGTGCCAGCAGCTACGACGGGAGGGCGGGACCTGAAGCTTTCTTT
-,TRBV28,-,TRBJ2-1,CASSLLGREQFF,TGTGCCAGCAGTTTGTTGGGCCGTGAGCAGTTCTTC
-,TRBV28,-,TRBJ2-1,CASRASLFRAGEQFF,TGTGCCAGCAGGGCTTCTCTTTTTCGTGCAGGGGAGCAGTTCTTC
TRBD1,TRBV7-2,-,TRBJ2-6,CASSLSTGGFSGANVLTF,TGTGCCAGCAGCTTAAGTACAGGGGGTTTCTCTGGGGCCAACGTCCTGACTTTC
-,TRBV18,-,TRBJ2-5,CASSPLNRQVRETQYF,TGTGCCAGCTCACCCTTAAATCGACAGGTTCGGGAGACCCAGTACTTC
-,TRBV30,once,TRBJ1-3,CAWSSWGVSGNTIYF,TGTGCCTGGAGTTCGTGGGGCGTCTCTGGAAACACCATATATTTT
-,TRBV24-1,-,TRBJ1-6,CATQRTPSSPLHF,TGTGCCACCCAACGGACACCGAGTTCACCCCTCCACTTT
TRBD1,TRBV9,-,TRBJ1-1,CASSAFQGQLNTEAFF,TGTGCCAGCAGCGCCTTCCAGGGACAGCTGAACACTGAAGCTTTCTTT
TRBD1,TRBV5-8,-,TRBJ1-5,CASSPGQGAWQPQHF,TGTGCCAGCAGCCCGGGACAGGGGGCATGGCAGCCCCAGCATTTT
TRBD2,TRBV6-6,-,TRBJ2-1,CASSYSISGGPNEQFF,TGTGCCAGCAGTTACTCGATTTCGGGAGGGCCCAATGAGCAGTTCTTC
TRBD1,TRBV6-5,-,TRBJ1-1,CASSLTGIGAFF,TGTGCCAGCAGTTTGACAGGGATCGGAGCTTTCTTT
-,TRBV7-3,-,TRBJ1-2,CASSLPGNYGYTF,TGTGCCAGCAGCCTCCCAGGGAACTATGGCTACACCTTC
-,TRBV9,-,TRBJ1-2,CASSVAGGASGYTF,TGTGCCAGCAGCGTAGCTGGGGGGGCCAGTGGCTACACCTTC
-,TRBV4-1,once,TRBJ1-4,CASSQVETGPSTNEKLFF,TGCGCCAGCAGCCAAGTGGAGACAGGCCCCTCAACTAATGAAAAACTGTTTTTT
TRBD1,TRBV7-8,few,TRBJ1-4,CASSWTGLGTNEKLFF,TGTGCCAGCAGCTGGACAGGGTTAGGAACTAATGAAAAACTGTTTTTT
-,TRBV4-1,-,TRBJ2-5,CASSRNRVVETQYF,TGCGCCAGCAGCCGAAACAGGGTGGTGGAGACCCAGTACTTC
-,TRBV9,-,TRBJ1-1,CASSVARNTEAFF,TGTGCCAGCAGCGTAGCCAGAAACACTGAAGCTTTCTTT
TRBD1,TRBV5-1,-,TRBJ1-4,CASTGGDEKLFF,TGCGCCAGCACAGGGGGCGATGAAAAACTGTTTTTT
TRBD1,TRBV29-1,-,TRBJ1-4,CSVGTGPDEKLFF,TGCAGCGTTGGGACAGGGCCCGATGAAAAACTGTTTTTT
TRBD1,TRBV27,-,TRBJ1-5,CASSPTGGGQPQHF,TGTGCCAGCAGTCCCACAGGGGGCGGTCAGCCCCAGCATTTT
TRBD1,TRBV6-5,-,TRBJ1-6,CASKRQGIEGPLHF,TGTGCCAGCAAACGACAGGGGATTGAGGGACCCCTCCACTTT
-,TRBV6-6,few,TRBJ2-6,CASSRYFISGAAGANVLTF,TGTGCCAGCAGTAGATACTTTATTTCTGGGGCGGCTGGGGCCAACGTCCTGACTTTC
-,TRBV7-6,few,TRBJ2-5,CASSLPLSAGHQETQYF,TGTGCCAGCAGCCTTCCCCTTTCGGCGGGGCACCAAGAGACCCAGTACTTC
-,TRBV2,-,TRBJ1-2,CASTGDYYGYTF,TGTGCCAGCACAGGGGATTACTATGGCTACACCTTC
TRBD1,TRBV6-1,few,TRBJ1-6,CASSETGGKALHF,TGTGCCAGCAGTGAAACAGGGGGCAAGGCCCTCCACTTT
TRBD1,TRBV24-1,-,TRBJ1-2,CATSDGTAVDYGYTF,TGTGCCACCAGTGATGGGACAGCGGTTGATTATGGCTACACCTTC
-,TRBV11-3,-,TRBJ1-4,CASSLRQTTNEKLFF,TGTGCCAGCAGCCTCAGACAGACTACTAATGAAAAACTGTTTTTT
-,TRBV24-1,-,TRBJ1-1,CATSEAGNTEAFF,TGTGCCACCAGTGAGGCGGGGAACACTGAAGCTTTCTTT
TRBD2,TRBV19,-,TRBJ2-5,CASSGSVAGEETQYF,TGTGCCAGTAGTGGATCGGTAGCGGGAGAAGAGACCCAGTACTTC
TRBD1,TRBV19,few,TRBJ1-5,CASSDSGGKGQPQHF,TGTGCCAGTAGTGACTCAGGGGGCAAGGGCCAGCCCCAGCATTTT
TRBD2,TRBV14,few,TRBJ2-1,CASRLTSGGSNEQFF,TGTGCCAGCAGGCTTACTAGCGGGGGCAGCAATGAGCAGTTCTTC
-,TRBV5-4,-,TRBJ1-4,CASSLQGQLNEKLFF,TGTGCCAGCAGCCTTCAGGGGCAGCTGAATGAAAAACTGTTTTTT
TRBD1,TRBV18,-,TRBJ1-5,CASSPEDRGHPSQHF,TGTGCCAGCTCACCCGAGGACAGGGGTCACCCGTCCCAGCATTTT
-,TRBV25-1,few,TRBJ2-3,CASSHPGGVDTQYF,TGTGCCAGCAGCCACCCCGGGGGAGTAGATACGCAGTATTTT
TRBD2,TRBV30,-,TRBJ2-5,CAWSGGGRGETQYF,TGTGCCTGGAGTGGAGGCGGGAGGGGAGAGACCCAGTACTTC
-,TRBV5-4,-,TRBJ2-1,CASSPPLNSYNEQFF,TGTGCCAGCAGCCCCCCCTTAAATTCCTACAATGAGCAGTTCTTC
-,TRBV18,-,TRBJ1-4,CASSPGQGNEKLFF,TGTGCCAGCTCACCAGGGCAGGGCAATGAAAAACTGTTTTTT
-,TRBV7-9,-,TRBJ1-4,CASSPWGGTNEKLFF,TGTGCCAGCAGCCCCTGGGGGGGGACTAATGAAAAACTGTTTTTT
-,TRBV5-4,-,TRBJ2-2,CASSLVRNTGELFF,TGTGCCAGCAGCTTGGTTAGGAACACCGGGGAGCTGTTTTTT
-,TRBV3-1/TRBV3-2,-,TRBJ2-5,CASSQPGQQETQYF,TGTGCCAGCAGCCAACCGGGACAACAAGAGACCCAGTACTTC
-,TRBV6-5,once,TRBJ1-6,CASTPGQSSSPLHF,TGTGCCAGCACCCCCGGACAGTCATCCTCACCCCTCCACTTT
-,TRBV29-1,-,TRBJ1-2,CSVETGINYGYTF,TGCAGCGTTGAAACAGGTATCAACTATGGCTACACCTTC
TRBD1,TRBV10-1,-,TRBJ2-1,CASGTGGFYEQFF,TGCGCCAGCGGGACAGGAGGGTTCTATGAGCAGTTCTTC
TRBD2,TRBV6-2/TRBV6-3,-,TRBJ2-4,CASSYGLAGAVGYIQYF,TGTGCCAGCAGTTACGGACTAGCGGGGGCCGTAGGATACATTCAGTACTTC